Listed here is a single T cell receptor (beta chain). The data were taken from a study of patients and donors after allogeneic stem cell transplantation. Germline lookup yields CDR1 LNHDA and CDR2 SQIVND (reference sequence). The CDR3 runs to 15 residues. Germline trimming cut 6 bases from V and 6 bases from J; bases unmatched to any gene: 10. A single record per CDR3 protein comes from TCRdb applying MiXCR to the RT-PCR reads. Among 15,000 to 20,000 distinct CDR3 sequences listed, 4.5% to 5% were seen once. The V and J genes are TRBV19 and TRBJ1-5; 8 bases line up with TRBD1. The sample taken for sequencing was blood, either unsorted or a sorted T cell fraction (not recorded which). The receptor was isolated from a human donor who was either an allogeneic HSCT recipient or a stem cell or donor lymphocyte infusion donor (not recorded which). It is not recorded whose cells these are; they may come from a transplant donor. CDR3 residues: CASRNTGGAGQPQHF. As DNA, the CDR3 is TGTGCCAGTAGAAACACAGGGGGAGCAGGTCAGCCCCAGCATTTT.